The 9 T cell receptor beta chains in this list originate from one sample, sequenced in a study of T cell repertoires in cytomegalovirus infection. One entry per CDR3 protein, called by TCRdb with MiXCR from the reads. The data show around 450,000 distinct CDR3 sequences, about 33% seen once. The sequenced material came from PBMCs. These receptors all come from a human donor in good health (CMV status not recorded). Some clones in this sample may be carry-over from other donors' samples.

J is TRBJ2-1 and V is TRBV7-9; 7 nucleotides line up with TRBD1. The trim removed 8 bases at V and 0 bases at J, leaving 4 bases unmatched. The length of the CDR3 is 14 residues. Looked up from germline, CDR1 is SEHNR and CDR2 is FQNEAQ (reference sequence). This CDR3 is CASLGGGSYNEQFF. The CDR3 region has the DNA TGTGCCAGCCTAGGGGGCGGCTCCTACAATGAGCAGTTCTTC. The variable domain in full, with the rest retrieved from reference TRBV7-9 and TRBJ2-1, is DTGVSQNPRHKITKRGQNVTFRCDPISEHNRLYWYRQTLGQGPEFLTYFQNEAQLEKSRLLSDRFSAERPKGSFSTLEIQRTEQGDSAMYLCASLGGGSYNEQFFGPGTRLTVL.

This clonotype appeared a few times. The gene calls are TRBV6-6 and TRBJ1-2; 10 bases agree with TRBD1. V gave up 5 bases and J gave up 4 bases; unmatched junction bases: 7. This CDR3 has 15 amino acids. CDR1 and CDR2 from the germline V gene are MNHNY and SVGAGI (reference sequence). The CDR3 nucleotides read TGTGCCAGCAGTCAGACAGGGGGCTCTGGCTATGGCTACACCTTC. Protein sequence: CASSQTGGSGYGYTF.

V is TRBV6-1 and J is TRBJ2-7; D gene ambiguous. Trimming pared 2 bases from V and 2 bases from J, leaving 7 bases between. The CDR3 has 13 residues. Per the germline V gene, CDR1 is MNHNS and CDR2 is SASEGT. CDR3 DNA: TGTGCCAGCAGTGAAACCCTGACCTACGAGCAGTACTTC. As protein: CASSETLTYEQYF.

This CDR3 reads CASSNTGSGTDTQYF. The CDR3 coding sequence is TGTGCCAGTAGCAACACAGGGTCCGGCACAGATACGCAGTATTTT. The genes are TRBV19 and TRBJ2-3; D may be TRBD1 (6 bases). The V and J ends lost 6 bases and 1 base respectively, with 14 bases between them. The CDR3 sequence is 15 residues long. The germline CDR1 and CDR2 sequences are LNHDA and SQIVND (reference sequence).

The CDR3 spells CASSSPWSTGGTGADTQYF. The CDR3 nucleotides are TGTGCCAGCAGTTCGCCGTGGTCTACAGGGGGCACGGGAGCAGATACGCAGTATTTT. The chain recombines TRBV12-3 or TRBV12-4 with TRBJ2-3, with TRBD1 matching 9 bases. The CDR3 consists of 19 residues. The V segment lost 4 bases and the J segment 4 bases; nucleotides outside the gene matches: 18.

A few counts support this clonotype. CDR3 sequence reads: CASSLAGFLSQPQHF. In DNA, the CDR3 is TGTGCCAGCAGCTTAGCAGGGTTCCTTAGTCAGCCCCAGCATTTT. The rearrangement links TRBV7-2 to TRBJ1-5; no reliable D call. In germline, CDR1 is SGHTA, CDR2 FQGNSA. This CDR3 is built from 15 residues. The V and J ends lost 0 bases and 6 bases respectively, with 12 bases between them.

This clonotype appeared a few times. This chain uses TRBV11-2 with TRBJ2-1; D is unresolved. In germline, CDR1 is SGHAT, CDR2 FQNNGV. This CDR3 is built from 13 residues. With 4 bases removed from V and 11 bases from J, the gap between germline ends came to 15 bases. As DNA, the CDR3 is TGTGCCAGCAGCTCCAGTTCTATTCCTCAGCAGTTCTTC. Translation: CASSSSSIPQQFF.

The CDR3: CASSLTDGTGGMNTEAFF. The CDR3 DNA follows: TGCGCCAGCAGCCTAACAGACGGGACAGGGGGTATGAACACTGAAGCTTTCTTT. The chain has TRBV4-3 and TRBJ1-1; TRBD1 aligns across 11 bases. V shed 4 bases and J 0 bases; nucleotides not matched to a gene: 10. The CDR3 is made up of 18 amino acids. From germline, CDR1 is LGHNA and CDR2 YSLEER.

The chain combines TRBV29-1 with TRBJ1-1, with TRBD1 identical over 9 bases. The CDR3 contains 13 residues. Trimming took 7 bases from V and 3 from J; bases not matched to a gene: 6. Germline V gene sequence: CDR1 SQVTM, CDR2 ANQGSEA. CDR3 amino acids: CSAGTGMDTEAFF. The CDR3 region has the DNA TGCAGCGCCGGGACAGGGATGGACACTGAAGCTTTCTTT. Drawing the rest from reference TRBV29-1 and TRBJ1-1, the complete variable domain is SAVISQKPSRDICQRGTSLTIQCQVDSQVTMMFWYRQQPGQSLTLIATANQGSEATYESGFVIDKFPISRPNLTFSTLTVSNMSPEDSSIYLCSAGTGMDTEAFFGQGTRLTVV.